This T cell receptor beta chain was identified in a study of OX40 agonist ivuxolimab in advanced cancers. V lost 5 bases to trimming and J lost 11 bases, with 21 bases between them. CDR1 and CDR2 from the germline V gene are SGHAT and FQNNGV. This CDR3 is 14 amino acids long. Assay used: immunoSEQ multiplex PCR; TCRdb lists only in-frame clones, some missing. The sample yields 85,000 to 95,000 clones, 91% seen once. The origin of this receptor is an adult with an advanced solid tumor such as melanoma, head and neck, liver or kidney cancer. The chain employs TRBV11-2 and TRBJ2-5; D is unresolved. Sequenced here: CD4+ or CD8+ T cells sorted from blood, sampled in a trial of the OX40 agonist ivuxolimab. The CDR3 nucleotides are TGTGCCAGCAGCCCAATAGGTGCTTCTAGGGTTCAGTACTTC. This translates into CASSPIGASRVQYF.